One sample yielded the 13 T cell receptor beta chains listed below, sequenced in a study of beta chain features in type 1 diabetes (dated by TCRdb to 2016 to 2019). Library construction relied on the immunoSEQ multiplex PCR assay. The entire amount of isolated RNA was reverse transcribed using the High Capacity cDNA Reverse Transcription Kit, so the sequenced TCRB transcripts were expressed ones. TCRdb stores this immuneACCESS table with in-frame sequences only. Part of the clones is absent; in the studies checked, under half of the shortfall reflects unresolved V genes, and no reason is known for the rest. Across this sample there are fewer than 900,000 clones, with roughly a sixth seen only once. The ten largest clones capture 0.02% to 0.03% of the sample. The sequencing sample was made of naive CD4+ T cells from blood. Read against the paper, the sample's cell subset or site label means: true naive CD4+ T cells. These receptor sequences come from a woman aged 18 to 35 in good health.

Only a few counts were recorded for this clone. The chain joins TRBV6-5 to TRBJ1-4, with 8 bases lining up with TRBD1. This CDR3 has 13 residues. After removal of 5 bases from V and 12 bases from J, the junction contained 8 bases not matched to a gene. The germline V gene has CDR1 MNHEY and CDR2 SVGAGI. This chain's CDR3 is CASSLGQGRQLFF. CDR3 in DNA: TGTGCCAGCAGTCTTGGACAGGGCCGACAACTGTTTTTT.

The rearrangement joins TRBV4-1 to TRBJ1-1, with D tentatively TRBD1 (5 bases). With 1 base removed from V and 0 bases from J, the gap between germline ends came to 9 bases. Per germline, CDR1 MGHRA and CDR2 YSYEKL. The CDR3 runs to 15 residues. CDR3: CASSQVPGLNTEAFF. The CDR3, as DNA: TGCGCCAGCAGCCAAGTACCAGGGTTGAACACTGAAGCTTTCTTT.

This clone has a count of ten or more. V gene TRBV29-1 combines with J gene TRBJ2-4; 11 bases fit TRBD1. The junction had 3 bases not matched to a gene; V was cut back by 6 bases and J by 8 bases. Germline V lookup: CDR1 SQVTM, CDR2 ANQGSEA. This CDR3 is built from 12 residues. The CDR3 sequence is CSVLGQGDIQYF. CDR3 coding DNA: TGCAGCGTGCTGGGACAGGGGGACATTCAGTACTTC.

This clone has only a few counts. The chain couples TRBV5-1 to TRBJ2-5; perhaps TRBD1 as D (5 bases). CDR1 is SGHRS and CDR2 is YFSETQ in the germline V gene. V gave up 3 bases and J gave up 5 bases, with 11 bases separating them. This CDR3 comprises 13 residues. The CDR3 DNA is TGCGCCAGCAGCTCGGCAGGGTGGGAGACCCAGTACTTC. Its protein product is CASSSAGWETQYF. Supplemented by reference TRBV5-1 and TRBJ2-5, the full variable domain reads KAGVTQTPRYLIKTRGQQVTLSCSPISGHRSVSWYQQTPGQGLQFLFEYFSETQRNKGNFPGRFSGRQFSNSRSEMNVSTLELGDSALYLCASSSAGWETQYFGPGTRLLVL.

This clone was seen only a few times. This sequence joins TRBV6-5 and TRBJ2-4; D may be TRBD2 (5 bases). The V end was cut by 3 bases, the J end by 3 bases, with 15 bases between. Germline V gene data show CDR1 as MNHEY and CDR2 as SVGAGI. The CDR3 runs to 16 residues. DNA of the CDR3: TGTGCCAGCAGTTATGGTGGGAGTTTGGACAAAAACATTCAGTACTTC. It translates to CASSYGGSLDKNIQYF.

This clone appeared a few times. This specimen includes other DNA sequences encoding the same CDR3. The chain has TRBV7-9 and TRBJ2-1, with D perhaps TRBD2 (6 bases). The CDR3 totals 15 residues. Looked up from germline, CDR1 is SEHNR and CDR2 is FQNEAQ (reference sequence). V lost 3 bases to trimming and J lost 1 base, with 10 bases between them. CDR3 in amino acids: CASSLEGGSYNEQFF. The CDR3 DNA reads TGTGCCAGCAGCTTGGAGGGTGGGTCCTACAATGAGCAGTTCTTC.

This clone occurred a few times. This same CDR3 is encoded by further DNA sequences in the sample. The V and J genes are TRBV5-1 and TRBJ2-6; unclear D gene. The CDR3 runs to 16 residues. V lost 0 bases to trimming and J lost 0 bases, with 7 bases between them. The germline V gene has CDR1 SGHRS and CDR2 YFSETQ. CDR3: CASSLGPISGANVLTF. As DNA, the CDR3 is TGCGCCAGCAGCTTGGGACCGATCTCTGGGGCCAACGTCCTGACTTTC. Filled out from reference TRBV5-1 and TRBJ2-6, the complete variable domain reads KAGVTQTPRYLIKTRGQQVTLSCSPISGHRSVSWYQQTPGQGLQFLFEYFSETQRNKGNFPGRFSGRQFSNSRSEMNVSTLELGDSALYLCASSLGPISGANVLTFGAGSRLTVL.

This clone has only a few counts. The rearrangement uses TRBV10-3 and TRBJ2-1; TRBD2 aligns across 8 bases. V lost 6 bases and J lost 6; bases outside the gene matches: 7. Germline-derived CDR1 and CDR2 are ENHRY and SYGVKD. The CDR3 contains 14 residues. CDR3 DNA sequence: TGTGCCATCAGCCCCGGGACTAGTTTCAATGAGCAGTTCTTC. Amino acids: CAISPGTSFNEQFF.

This chain uses TRBV6-5 with TRBJ2-5; 9 bases align to TRBD1. The CDR3 is 14 residues long. With 5 bases clipped from V and 5 bases from J, the junction kept 6 bases outside the gene matches. CDR1 is MNHEY, CDR2 SVGAGI, per germline. In nucleotides, the CDR3 is TGTGCCAGCAGTAGAACAGGGGGCCGCGAGACCCAGTACTTC. As protein: CASSRTGGRETQYF.

The chain carries TRBV15 and TRBJ2-1; 7 bases agree with TRBD2. Germline V gene lookup returns CDR1 LNHNV and CDR2 YYDKDF (reference sequence). J gave up 8 bases and V 1 base, and 5 bases lay outside the gene matches. The length of the CDR3 is 14 residues. The CDR3 nucleotides are TGTGCCACCAGCAGAGGCGGGAGCATCGATGAGCAGTTCTTC. Its protein is CATSRGGSIDEQFF.

This clone showed up just a few times. The DNA of the CDR3 is TGTGCCAGTAAAGCACAAGAGACCCAGTACTTC. The encoded protein is CASKAQETQYF. This chain links TRBV7-2 with TRBJ2-5; D call uncertain. Germline V lookup: CDR1 SGHTA, CDR2 FQGNSA. With 9 bases removed from V and 2 bases from J, the gap between germline ends came to 7 bases. The CDR3 totals 11 residues.

This clone was counted between two and nine times. The chain is built from TRBV18 and TRBJ1-1, with D possibly matching TRBD1 (5 bases). The CDR3 spans 13 residues. Germline assignment: CDR1 KGHSH and CDR2 LQKENI. Trimming took 2 bases from V and 5 from J, leaving 9 bases between them. The CDR3 DNA sequence: TGTGCCAGCTCACCAGAGGGGAGGACTGAAGCTTTCTTT. Translating gives CASSPEGRTEAFF.

The rearrangement links TRBV6-6 to TRBJ1-1, with D tentatively TRBD1 (5 bases). The ends were cut back, 4 bases at V and 1 base at J, with 13 bases in the middle. Per the germline V gene, CDR1 is MNHNY and CDR2 is SVGAGI (reference sequence). The CDR3 length is 15 residues. This CDR3 is CASSSGTARNTEAFF. CDR3 coding DNA: TGTGCCAGCAGTTCCGGGACGGCCAGGAACACTGAAGCTTTCTTT.